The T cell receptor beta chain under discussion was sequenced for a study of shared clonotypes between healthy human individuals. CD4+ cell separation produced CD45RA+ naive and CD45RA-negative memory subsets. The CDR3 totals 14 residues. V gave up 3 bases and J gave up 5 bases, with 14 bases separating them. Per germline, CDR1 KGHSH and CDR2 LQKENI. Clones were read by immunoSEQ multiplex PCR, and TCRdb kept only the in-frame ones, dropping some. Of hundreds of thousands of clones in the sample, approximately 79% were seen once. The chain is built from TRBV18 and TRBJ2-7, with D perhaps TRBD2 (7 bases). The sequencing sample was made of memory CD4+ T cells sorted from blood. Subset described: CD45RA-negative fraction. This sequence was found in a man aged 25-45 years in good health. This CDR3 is CASSPVREGDEQYF. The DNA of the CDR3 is TGTGCCAGCTCACCCGTGAGGGAGGGGGACGAGCAGTACTTC.